A selection of T cell receptor beta chains follows, all from one sample in a study of response to subunit inactivated influenza vaccine. MiXCR, run by TCRdb on the RT-PCR reads, gives a single entry per CDR3 protein. Counted here are some 540,000 distinct CDR3 sequences, around 21% occurring once; the ten biggest clones make up about 2.8%. These data were also filed under a second study, of T cells expressing NK-cell markers.

The material was CD4+ T cells sorted from PBMCs, obtained 11 to 12 days after vaccination. These receptor sequences come from a man aged 50 to 59 who received an inactivated influenza vaccine. CDR3s include the opening cysteine and the closing phenylalanine or tryptophan. D genes are given only for firm matches. Not all rows give a size; the values are once, few, many and, for expanded clones, a class.

clone_size	j_call	d_call	v_call	cdr3_nt	cdr3_aa
NA	TRBJ1-1	NA	TRBV28	TGTGCCAGCAGTTTGCGGGGGCGCCCGGCTTTCTTT	CASSLRGRPAFF
NA	TRBJ1-2	NA	TRBV27	TGTGCCAGCAGTTTATTCCCCCCAGGGTTCTATGGCTACACCTTC	CASSLFPPGFYGYTF
NA	TRBJ1-2	NA	TRBV20-1	TGCAGTGCTAGAGTCCCAGCCAGGAGCTATGGCTACACCTTC	CSARVPARSYGYTF
NA	TRBJ2-7	TRBD2	TRBV28	TGTGCCAGCAGTTTGCATAGCGGGGGCTCCTACGAGCAGTACTTC	CASSLHSGGSYEQYF
NA	TRBJ2-7	NA	TRBV4-2	TGTGCCAGCAGCCAAGATCGGCTCGCCTACGAGCAGTACTTC	CASSQDRLAYEQYF
NA	TRBJ2-3	TRBD2	TRBV6-1	TGTGCCAGCAGCCCAGCGGGGGGGGCGGATACGCAGTATTTT	CASSPAGGADTQYF
NA	TRBJ1-4	NA	TRBV7-9	TGTGCCAGCAGCAGCCGGGCCTTACATGAAAAACTGTTTTTT	CASSSRALHEKLFF
NA	TRBJ2-1	TRBD1	TRBV5-1	TGCGCCAGCAGCTACTCCGGGACAGGCGGCTACAATGAGCAGTTCTTC	CASSYSGTGGYNEQFF
NA	TRBJ2-1	TRBD2	TRBV12-3/TRBV12-4	TGTGCCAGCAGTTTAGAGGTAGGGGTCGAGACTAGCGGGTGGAGCTCCTACAATGAGCAGTTCTTC	CASSLEVGVETSGWSSYNEQFF
few	TRBJ1-1	NA	TRBV6-1	TGTGCCAGCAGGCTAACAGCGAACACTGAAGCTTTCTTT	CASRLTANTEAFF
many	TRBJ2-2	NA	TRBV4-2	TGTGCCAGCAGCCCCCCGGACACTACGAACACCGGGGAGCTGTTTTTT	CASSPPDTTNTGELFF
few	TRBJ2-1	TRBD1	TRBV7-8	TGTGCCAGCAGAGGGACAGTCAATGAGCAGTTCTTC	CASRGTVNEQFF
NA	TRBJ1-1	NA	TRBV12-3/TRBV12-4	TGTGCCAGCAGTAGCGCCTGGGTGAACACTGAAGCTTTCTTT	CASSSAWVNTEAFF
NA	TRBJ2-2	TRBD2	TRBV10-3	TGTGCCATCAGCGGGACTAGCGGGAACACCGGGGAGCTGTTTTTT	CAISGTSGNTGELFF
few	TRBJ2-7	TRBD2	TRBV20-1	TGCAGTGCTCACCGCCCGGGGGGATCCTACGAGCAGTACTTC	CSAHRPGGSYEQYF
NA	TRBJ2-5	NA	TRBV5-6	TGTGCCAGCAGTCAGGTTCTGAACAGGGCCGAGACCCAGTACTTC	CASSQVLNRAETQYF
NA	TRBJ2-1	TRBD1	TRBV2	TGTGCCAGCAGTGATGGACAGGGTTACAATGAGCAGTTCTTC	CASSDGQGYNEQFF
NA	TRBJ2-7	NA	TRBV7-9	TGTGCCAGCAGCTTTAGCAACGAGCAGTACTTC	CASSFSNEQYF
NA	TRBJ1-1	NA	TRBV7-9	TGTGCCAGCAGTGCCTACAGGGAGAACACTGAAGCTTTCTTT	CASSAYRENTEAFF
NA	TRBJ2-3	NA	TRBV4-3	TGCGCCAGCAGCCAAGACCCCGCACGGGGGAGCACAGATACGCAGTATTTT	CASSQDPARGSTDTQYF
few	TRBJ2-2	TRBD1	TRBV4-3	TGCGCCAGCAGCCAAGGTTACAGGGGGACCGGGGAGCTGTTTTTT	CASSQGYRGTGELFF
few	TRBJ1-2	TRBD1	TRBV12-3/TRBV12-4	TGTGCCAGCAGTCAAACAGGGGCCGCCAACTATGGCTACACCTTC	CASSQTGAANYGYTF
NA	TRBJ2-1	NA	TRBV4-3	TGCGCCAGCAGCCAACAGCAGGGTGGTGAGCAGTTCTTC	CASSQQQGGEQFF
NA	TRBJ2-7	TRBD1	TRBV20-1	TGCAGTGCTGATAACAGGGGCTACGAGCAGTACTTC	CSADNRGYEQYF
NA	TRBJ2-1	TRBD1	TRBV6-5	TGTGCCAGCAGTTACTCGATTGTAGACAGGGGAAACAATGAGCAGTTCTTC	CASSYSIVDRGNNEQFF
NA	TRBJ2-2	NA	TRBV18	TGTGCCAGCTCCCAGGGGTTGAACACCGGGGAGCTGTTTTTT	CASSQGLNTGELFF
NA	TRBJ2-1	TRBD1	TRBV3-1	TGTGCCAGCAGCCAGACCACAGGGGCCTACAATGAGCAGTTCTTC	CASSQTTGAYNEQFF
few	TRBJ2-7	NA	TRBV3-1	TGTGCCAGCAGCCATTCAGCCTACGAGCAGTACTTC	CASSHSAYEQYF
NA	TRBJ2-3	TRBD2	TRBV6-2/TRBV6-3	TGTGCCAGCAGGCTGCGGGGGGCAGATACGCAGTATTTT	CASRLRGADTQYF
few	TRBJ1-2	NA	TRBV27	TGTGCCAGCAGTTTATCCCCGGGCGGGACCGGGTATGGCGGCTACACCTTC	CASSLSPGGTGYGGYTF
many	TRBJ2-3	NA	TRBV7-7	TGTGCCATCTCACAGACTAGATCGGATACGCAGTATTTT	CAISQTRSDTQYF
few	TRBJ1-5	TRBD1	TRBV2	TGTGCCAGCAGTGAAGCGGGGACAGTTTATAGCAATCAGCCCCAGCATTTT	CASSEAGTVYSNQPQHF
few	TRBJ1-2	NA	TRBV7-9	TGTGCCAGCAGCTTCGCGGGGGCGGGAGGCTACACCTTC	CASSFAGAGGYTF
NA	TRBJ2-7	TRBD2	TRBV5-5	TGTGCCAGCAGCTACCCGGGACTAGCGGACTCCTCCTACGAGCAGTACTTC	CASSYPGLADSSYEQYF
once	TRBJ1-3	NA	TRBV12-3/TRBV12-4	TGTGCCAGCAGTCAATCTGGAAACACCATATATTTT	CASSQSGNTIYF
NA	TRBJ2-5	TRBD2	TRBV5-1	TGCGCCAGCAGCCCTGGGGACTACGGGGAGACCCAGTACTTC	CASSPGDYGETQYF
few	TRBJ2-2	TRBD1	TRBV11-2	TGTGCCAGCAGCTACGGCTCTATAGGACAGGGGGGCACCGGGGAGCTGTTTTTT	CASSYGSIGQGGTGELFF